This T cell receptor beta chain was retrieved from a study of T cell responses to AZD1222 COVID-19 vaccine. Overall study: Second doses at about 4 or about 12 weeks were pooled. The study's findings and limits: Donor demographics were predominantly white British with a female majority; clonal diversity may be underestimated.

Concerning this clone itself: Its target is not known.

The table came from immunoSEQ multiplex PCR; TCRdb's copy has only in-frame clones and leaves some out. The sample lists roughly 100,000 clones; about 85% were seen once. Germline lookup yields CDR1 MDHEN and CDR2 SYDVKM. With V trimmed by 3 bases and J by 4 bases, 8 bases remained unmatched. The length of the CDR3 is 15 residues. V and J are TRBV28 and TRBJ1-2; TRBD1 matches at 7 bases. This material consisted of peripheral blood, taken on day 0 of AZD1222 vaccination. This TCR was recovered from an adult in good health. DNA for the CDR3: TGTGCCAGCAGTTTTACGACAGGGAGGACCTATGGCTACACCTTC. Translation: CASSFTTGRTYGYTF.